The 2 T cell receptor beta chains below all came from one sample that was sequenced in a study of graft-versus-host responses after intestinal transplantation. Profiled with immunoSEQ multiplex PCR; TCRdb holds only in-frame clones, not every one. The sample yields about 94,000 clones, roughly 90% seen once. The antigens these receptors bind are not known. This sample comprised unstimulated CD8+ T cells sorted from spleen or lymph node cells, obtained before intestinal transplant. The receptor source for this set is a human donor who received an intestinal transplant.

Here the CDR3 DNA reads TGTGCCAGCAGCGTAGGACTAGCGACCGAGCAGTACTTC. Translating gives CASSVGLATEQYF. V and J are TRBV9 and TRBJ2-7; the match to TRBD2 covers 8 bases. V lost 0 bases, J lost 6 bases, and 2 bases stayed unmatched. CDR3 length: 13 amino acids. Germline V gene sequence: CDR1 SGDLS, CDR2 YYNGEE.

The CDR3 DNA reads as TGCAGCGTTGAGCCATTTGAGGCAGGGCGAACCGGGGAGCTGTTTTTT. Translating gives CSVEPFEAGRTGELFF. V and J are TRBV29-1 and TRBJ2-2; a possible D gene is TRBD1 (5 bases). The CDR3 extends over 16 amino acids. CDR1 is SQVTM, CDR2 ANQGSEA, per germline. V was shortened by 3 bases and J by 5 bases, with 19 bases between the two germline ends.